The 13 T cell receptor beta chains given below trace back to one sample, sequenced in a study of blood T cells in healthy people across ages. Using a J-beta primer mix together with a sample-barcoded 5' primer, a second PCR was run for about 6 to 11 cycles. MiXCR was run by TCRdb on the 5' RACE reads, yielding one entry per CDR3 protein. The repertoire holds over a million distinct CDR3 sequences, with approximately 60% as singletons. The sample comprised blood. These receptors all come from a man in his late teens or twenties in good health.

The CDR3 sequence: CASSVEGFRELFF. The CDR3 bases are TGTGCCAGCAGCGTCGAGGGTTTTAGGGAGCTGTTTTTT. The rearrangement joins TRBV11-2 to TRBJ2-2; tentatively, D is TRBD2 (5 bases). The CDR3 consists of 13 residues. Trimming removed 5 bases from V and 9 bases from J, with 13 bases in between. Germline V lookup: CDR1 SGHAT, CDR2 FQNNGV.

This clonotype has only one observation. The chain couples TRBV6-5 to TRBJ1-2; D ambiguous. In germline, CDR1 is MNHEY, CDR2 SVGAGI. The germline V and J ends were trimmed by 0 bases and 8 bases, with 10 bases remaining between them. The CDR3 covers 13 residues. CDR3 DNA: TGTGCCAGCAGTTACTCGGTGGGGATCGGCTACACCTTC. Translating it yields CASSYSVGIGYTF.

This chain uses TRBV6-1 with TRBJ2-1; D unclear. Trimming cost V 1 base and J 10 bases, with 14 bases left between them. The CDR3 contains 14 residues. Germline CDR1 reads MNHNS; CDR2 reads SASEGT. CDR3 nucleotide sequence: TGTGCCAGCAGTGAAGAATCCATTTCAGGCGAGCAGTTCTTC. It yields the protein CASSEESISGEQFF.

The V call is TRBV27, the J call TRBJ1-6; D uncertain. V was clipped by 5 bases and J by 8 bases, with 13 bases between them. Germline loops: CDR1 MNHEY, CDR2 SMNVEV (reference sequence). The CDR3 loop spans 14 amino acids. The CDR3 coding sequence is TGTGCCAGCAGTGTTTACGGGAAGGATTCACCCCTCCACTTT. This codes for CASSVYGKDSPLHF.

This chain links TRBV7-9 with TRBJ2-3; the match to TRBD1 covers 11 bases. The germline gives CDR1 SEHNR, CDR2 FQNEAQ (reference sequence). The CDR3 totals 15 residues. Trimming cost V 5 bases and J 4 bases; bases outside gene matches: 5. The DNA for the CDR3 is TGTGCCAGCAGCCCGGACAGGGGGCACGCAGATACGCAGTATTTT. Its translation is CASSPDRGHADTQYF.

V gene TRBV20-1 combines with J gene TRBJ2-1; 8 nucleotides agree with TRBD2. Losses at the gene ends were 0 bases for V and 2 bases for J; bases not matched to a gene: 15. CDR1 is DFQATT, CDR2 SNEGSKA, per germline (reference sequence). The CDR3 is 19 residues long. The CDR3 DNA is TGCAGTGCTAGAGATCTTGGGTCCGACGGGGGGGTGGCCTACAATGAGCAGTTCTTC. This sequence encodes CSARDLGSDGGVAYNEQFF.

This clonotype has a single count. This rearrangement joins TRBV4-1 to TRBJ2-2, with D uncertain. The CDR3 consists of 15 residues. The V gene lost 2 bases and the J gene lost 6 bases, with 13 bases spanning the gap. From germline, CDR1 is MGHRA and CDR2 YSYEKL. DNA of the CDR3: TGCGCCAGCAGCCAATTCCCCGAGGTCGCCGGGGAGCTGTTTTTT. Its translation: CASSQFPEVAGELFF.

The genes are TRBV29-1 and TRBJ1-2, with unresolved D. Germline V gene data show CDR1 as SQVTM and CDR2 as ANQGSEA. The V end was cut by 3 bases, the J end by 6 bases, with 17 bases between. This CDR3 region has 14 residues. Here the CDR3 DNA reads TGCAGCGTTGAGGGCGCCAGAGGTAAAGATGGCTACACCTTC. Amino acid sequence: CSVEGARGKDGYTF.

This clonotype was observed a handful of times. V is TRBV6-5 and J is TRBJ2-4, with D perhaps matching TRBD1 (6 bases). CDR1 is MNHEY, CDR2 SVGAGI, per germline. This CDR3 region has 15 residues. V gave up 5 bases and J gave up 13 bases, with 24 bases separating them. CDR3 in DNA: TGTGCCAGCAGTCGAAAGACAGGCTGGACTCCTGAGCAGTACTTC. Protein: CASSRKTGWTPEQYF.

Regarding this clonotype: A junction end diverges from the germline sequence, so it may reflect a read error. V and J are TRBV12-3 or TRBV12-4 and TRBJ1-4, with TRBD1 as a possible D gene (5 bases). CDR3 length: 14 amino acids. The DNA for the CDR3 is TGTGTCAGCAGTGTTGGGGCCCTTAAGGAAAAACTGTTTTTT. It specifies CVSSVGALKEKLFF.

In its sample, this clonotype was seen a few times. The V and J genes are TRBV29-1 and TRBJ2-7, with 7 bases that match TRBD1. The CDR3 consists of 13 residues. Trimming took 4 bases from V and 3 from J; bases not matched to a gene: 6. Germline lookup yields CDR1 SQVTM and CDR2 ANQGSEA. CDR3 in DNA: TGCAGCGTTGTAGGGACAGACGACTACGAGCAGTACTTC. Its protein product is CSVVGTDDYEQYF.

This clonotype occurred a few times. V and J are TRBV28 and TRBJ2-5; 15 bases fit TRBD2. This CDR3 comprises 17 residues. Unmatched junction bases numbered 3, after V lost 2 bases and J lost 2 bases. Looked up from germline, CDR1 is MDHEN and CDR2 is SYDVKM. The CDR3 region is CASSLGLAGGLQETQYF. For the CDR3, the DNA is TGTGCCAGCAGTTTAGGACTAGCGGGGGGGTTACAAGAGACCCAGTACTTC.

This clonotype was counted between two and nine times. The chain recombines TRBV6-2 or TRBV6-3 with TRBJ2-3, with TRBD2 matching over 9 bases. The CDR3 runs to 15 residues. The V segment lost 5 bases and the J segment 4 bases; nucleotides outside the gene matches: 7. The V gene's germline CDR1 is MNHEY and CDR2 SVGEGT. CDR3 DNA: TGTGCCAGCAGTCCTTTAGCGGGAGAGGCAGATACGCAGTATTTT. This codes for CASSPLAGEADTQYF.